The 24 T cell receptor beta chains reported below all come from one sample, sequenced in a study of Ad26.COV2.S vaccination and SARS-CoV-2 variants. The repertoire was sequenced with immunoSEQ multiplex PCR; TCRdb's copy has only in-frame clones and lacks some. The sample includes 450,000 to 550,000 clones, approximately 89% seen only once; the top ten take about 2.7%. Treatment defined: around 19 received Ad26.COV2.S at low or high dose, single or two shots; roughly 5 received placebo; per-sample allocation not given. Collection of samples fell on day 63 after the first vaccine or placebo injection. The material sequenced was peripheral blood, taken in a trial of Ad26.COV2.S vaccine versus placebo. Receptors were obtained from a person aged 18-65 years who received the Ad26.COV2.S COVID-19 vaccine or a placebo.

The chain employs TRBV6-2 or TRBV6-3 and TRBJ2-2; TRBD1 is a possible D gene (5 bases). The V gene lost 5 bases and the J gene lost 7 bases, with 14 bases spanning the gap. CDR1 and CDR2 (germline): MNHEY, SVGEGT. CDR3 length equals 14 residues. The CDR3 DNA follows: TGTGCCAGCAGTCAACTCCAGGGTTACGGGGAGCTGTTTTTT. Amino acids: CASSQLQGYGELFF.

This clone was counted a few times. This sequence joins TRBV7-6 and TRBJ1-6; D gene unclear. The CDR3 runs 14 residues. Trimming removed 1 base at V and 5 bases at J, with 6 bases between. The germline V gene has CDR1 SGHVS and CDR2 FNYEAQ. The CDR3 coding sequence is TGTGCCAGCAGCTTAGAAGACGATAATTCACCCCTCCACTTT. Protein product: CASSLEDDNSPLHF.

The chain employs TRBV13 and TRBJ2-1; the D call may be TRBD1 or TRBD2 (5 bases each). This CDR3 spans 15 amino acids. The germline gives CDR1 PRHDT, CDR2 FYEKMQ (reference sequence). The V gene lost 4 bases and the J gene lost 8 bases, with 18 bases spanning the gap. This CDR3 is CASSSPWGNKDEQFF. Written as DNA, the CDR3 is TGTGCCAGCAGCTCCCCCTGGGGGAATAAAGATGAGCAGTTCTTC.

The chain joins TRBV25-1 to TRBJ1-6; possibly TRBD1 for D (5 bases). Germline V gene lookup returns CDR1 MGHDK and CDR2 SYGVNS. There are 15 residues in the CDR3. Trimming shortened V by 4 bases and J by 9 bases, and 16 bases separated the two germline ends. Here the CDR3 reads CASSAASGQGSPLHF. In nucleotides, the CDR3 is TGTGCCAGCAGTGCCGCCAGCGGGCAGGGTTCACCCCTCCACTTT.

The rearrangement uses TRBV24-1 and TRBJ1-2; no clear D. Trimming cost V 5 bases and J 8 bases, with 14 bases left between them. The germline V gene encodes CDR1 KGHDR and CDR2 SFDVKD. The CDR3 runs to 13 residues. CDR3 in amino acids: CATSGAGDPGYTF. The CDR3 DNA reads TGTGCCACCAGTGGGGCAGGAGACCCGGGCTACACCTTC.

This chain links TRBV9 with TRBJ2-3; D is ambiguous. CDR3 size: 14 residues. CDR1 SGDLS and CDR2 YYNGEE come from the germline V gene. Trimming took off 0 bases at V and 2 bases at J, with 7 bases between the two ends. The DNA for the CDR3 is TGTGCCAGCAGCGTAGCGTTGTACACAGATACGCAGTATTTT. Amino acid sequence: CASSVALYTDTQYF. The full variable domain, with the rest looked up from reference TRBV9 and TRBJ2-3, is DSGVTQTPKHLITATGQRVTLRCSPRSGDLSVYWYQQSLDQGLQFLIQYYNGEERAKGNILERFSAQQFPDLHSELNLSSLELGDSALYFCASSVALYTDTQYFGPGTRLTVL.

The V call is TRBV4-2, the J call TRBJ1-4, with a possible D match to TRBD1 (5 bases). This CDR3 contains 15 residues. Germline loops: CDR1 LGHNA, CDR2 YNFKEQ. V was pared by 5 bases and J by 7 bases, with 17 bases between. In nucleotides, the CDR3 is TGTGCCAGCAGCTCTCGACGGAGCGGGGGTGAAAAACTGTTTTTT. As protein: CASSSRRSGGEKLFF.

The genes are TRBV5-1 and TRBJ2-6; maybe TRBD2 (6 bases). V lost 3 bases, J lost 3 bases, and 16 bases lay in between. Germline V lookup: CDR1 SGHRS, CDR2 YFSETQ. The CDR3 has 17 amino acids. CDR3 region: CASSSTLEGFGANVLTF. The CDR3 DNA reads as TGCGCCAGCAGCTCCACCCTGGAGGGGTTTGGGGCCAACGTCCTGACTTTC.

The chain employs TRBV5-6 and TRBJ2-3; 13 nucleotides line up with TRBD2. The V gene end was trimmed by 3 bases and the J gene end by 5 bases; junction bases not matched to a gene: 15. CDR3 size: 19 residues. Germline V gene data show CDR1 as SGHDT and CDR2 as YYEEEE. The CDR3 protein is CASSSGLAGVLMAGDTQYF. The CDR3 nucleotides read TGTGCCAGCAGCTCTGGACTAGCGGGAGTTTTAATGGCAGGAGATACGCAGTATTTT.

The chain couples TRBV6-6 to TRBJ1-2, with D hard to call. Germline V CDR1 and CDR2: MNHNY, SVGAGI (reference sequence). CDR3 length: 13 amino acids. Trimming shortened V by 9 bases and J by 3 bases, and 14 bases separated the two germline ends. This chain's CDR3 is CASQPGRDYGYTF. The CDR3 DNA reads TGTGCCAGTCAGCCGGGGAGGGACTATGGCTACACCTTC.

The rearrangement uses TRBV7-6 and TRBJ2-3, with TRBD1 matching 7 bases. The ends lost 1 base at V and 3 bases at J; junction bases unmatched: 7. CDR1 and CDR2 (germline): SGHVS, FNYEAQ. The CDR3 loop spans 16 amino acids. DNA for the CDR3: TGTGCCAGCAGCTTAGGCAGGGGGTTCACAACAGATACGCAGTATTTT. This gives the protein CASSLGRGFTTDTQYF.

The CDR3 sequence is CASNLEGATEAFF. In DNA, the CDR3 is TGTGCCAGCAACCTGGAAGGGGCCACTGAAGCTTTCTTT. The rearrangement links TRBV6-5 to TRBJ1-1; a possible D gene is TRBD1 (5 bases). The V end lost 7 bases, the J end lost 4 bases, and 13 bases lay between the germline ends. The germline V gene encodes CDR1 MNHEY and CDR2 SVGAGI. This CDR3 contains 13 residues.

This sequence joins TRBV5-4 and TRBJ2-1; 8 nucleotides match TRBD1. This CDR3 region has 14 residues. Losses at the gene ends were 5 bases for V and 8 bases for J; bases not matched to a gene: 9. Germline V CDR1 and CDR2: SGHNT, YYREEE (reference sequence). CDR3 protein: CASRAGQEIDEQFF. As DNA, the CDR3 is TGTGCCAGCAGGGCGGGACAGGAAATCGATGAGCAGTTCTTC.

The chain uses TRBV4-1 and TRBJ2-3; D unclear. With 4 bases removed from V and 8 bases from J, the gap between germline ends came to 16 bases. The length of the CDR3 is 14 residues. CDR1 MGHRA and CDR2 YSYEKL come from the germline V gene. The chain's CDR3 is CASSPGPEVGTQYF. The CDR3 DNA is TGCGCCAGCAGCCCCGGACCAGAGGTTGGTACGCAGTATTTT.

This rearrangement joins TRBV11-3 to TRBJ1-1, with no clear D. Germline CDR1 SGHNT, CDR2 YENEEA. Trimming took 5 bases from V and 0 from J, leaving 13 bases between them. There are 15 residues in the CDR3. This chain's CDR3 is CASSPGLTMNTEAFF. The CDR3 DNA is TGTGCCAGCAGCCCTGGACTAACCATGAACACTGAAGCTTTCTTT.

This clone was found once. The rearrangement joins TRBV7-2 to TRBJ1-2; 8 bases line up with TRBD1. From germline, CDR1 is SGHTA and CDR2 FQGNSA. The trim removed 4 bases at V and 4 bases at J, leaving 8 bases unmatched. This CDR3 is built from 15 residues. CDR3 loop: CASSSRTGRGYGYTF. CDR3 bases: TGTGCCAGCAGCTCAAGGACAGGGAGGGGCTATGGCTACACCTTC. The full variable domain, completed using reference TRBV7-2 and TRBJ1-2, is GAGVSQSPSNKVTEKGKDVELRCDPISGHTALYWYRQSLGQGLEFLIYFQGNSAPDKSGLPSDRFSAERTGGSVSTLTIQRTQQEDSAVYLCASSSRTGRGYGYTFGSGTRLTVV.

The chain is built from TRBV9 and TRBJ2-2; the D gene is possibly TRBD1 (5 bases). V lost 4 bases and J 3 bases, leaving 10 bases between the germline ends. The germline V gene encodes CDR1 SGDLS and CDR2 YYNGEE. The CDR3 covers 14 residues. CDR3 coding DNA: TGTGCCAGCAGCCCCAGACAGCACACCGGGGAGCTGTTTTTT. Protein sequence: CASSPRQHTGELFF.

The rearrangement uses TRBV2 and TRBJ1-1; possible D gene TRBD1, 6 bases. The CDR3 runs to 17 residues. Germline values: CDR1 SNHLY, CDR2 FYNNEI. Trimming removed 7 bases at V and 0 bases at J, with 21 bases between. CDR3 in amino acids: CASKMGARSSMNTEAFF. CDR3 nucleotides: TGTGCCAGCAAAATGGGGGCCAGATCGTCCATGAACACTGAAGCTTTCTTT.

The chain has TRBV4-3 and TRBJ2-3; 12 bases align to TRBD2. The CDR3 has 16 residues. Germline CDR1 and CDR2: LGHNA and YSLEER. The trim removed 4 bases at V and 6 bases at J, leaving 8 bases unmatched. This CDR3 reads CASSLLTSGGLDTQYF. The CDR3 region has the DNA TGCGCCAGCAGCCTATTAACTAGCGGGGGGTTGGATACGCAGTATTTT.

The chain has TRBV27 and TRBJ1-4; D is perhaps TRBD1 (5 bases). CDR3 length: 16 residues. The V and J ends lost 5 bases and 8 bases respectively, with 21 bases between them. Germline CDR1 is MNHEY and CDR2 is SMNVEV (reference sequence). The chain's CDR3 is CASSPLKGGDIEKLFF. In DNA form, the CDR3 reads TGTGCCAGCAGTCCTTTGAAGGGAGGGGATATCGAAAAACTGTTTTTT.

This chain uses TRBV5-1 with TRBJ2-2; 9 nucleotides line up with TRBD2. This CDR3 is built from 14 residues. The V gene's germline CDR1 is SGHRS and CDR2 YFSETQ. After removal of 6 bases from V and 6 bases from J, the junction contained 6 bases not matched to a gene. In nucleotides, the CDR3 is TGCGCCAGCACATTAGCGGGAGTGTCCGGGGAGCTGTTTTTT. As protein: CASTLAGVSGELFF.

The gene calls are TRBV7-2 and TRBJ2-1, with 8 bases aligning to TRBD2. The V gene's germline CDR1 is SGHTA and CDR2 FQGNSA. V lost 5 bases to trimming and J lost 2 bases; unmatched junction nucleotides: 5. The CDR3 has 15 residues. In nucleotides, the CDR3 is TGTGCCAGCAGCCACACTAGCGGCACCTACAATGAGCAGTTCTTC. Protein sequence: CASSHTSGTYNEQFF.

The V gene is TRBV7-2, the J gene TRBJ2-3, with D possibly being TRBD1 (5 bases). Trimming stripped 5 bases from V and 4 bases from J, with 22 bases between. CDR1 SGHTA and CDR2 FQGNSA come from the germline V gene. The CDR3 length is 17 residues. CDR3 protein: CASSKSPFPDRSDTQYF. The CDR3 nucleotides read TGTGCCAGCAGCAAATCCCCATTCCCCGACAGATCAGATACGCAGTATTTT.

V usage is TRBV18 and J usage is TRBJ1-4; perhaps TRBD1 as D (6 bases). The CDR3 length is 15 residues. V gave up 6 bases and J gave up 4 bases, with 15 bases separating them. Germline V gives CDR1 KGHSH, CDR2 LQKENI. The CDR3 bases are TGTGCCAGCTCGGATAACAGGGCAGATAATGAAAAACTGTTTTTT. Translating it yields CASSDNRADNEKLFF.